Listed below are T cell receptor beta chains from one sample, sequenced in a study of T cell responses to AZD1222 COVID-19 vaccine. Assay used: immunoSEQ multiplex PCR; TCRdb lists only in-frame clones, some missing. The profile shows about 56,000 clones, over 75% of them singletons. Specimen: peripheral blood, collected on day 0 of AZD1222 vaccination. All receptors come from an adult in good health. Each CDR3 is given with its conserved first and last residue. The D gene is left open where the match is weak. The size field is filled for only some rows; it gives once, few, many or a size class.

>NA|TRBJ1-2|TRBV28|TRBD1
CASRVRDRGFYYGYTF
TGTGCCAGCAGGGTACGGGACAGGGGTTTCTACTATGGCTACACCTTC
>NA|TRBJ2-7|TRBV11-3|NA
CASSLDIPQGWTCEQYF
TGTGCCAGCAGCTTAGATATCCCACAGGGATGGACTTGCGAGCAGTACTTC
>NA|TRBJ2-3|TRBV6-5|TRBD1
CASSYGTGAADTQYF
TGTGCCAGCAGTTACGGGACAGGGGCAGCAGATACGCAGTATTTT
>NA|TRBJ1-1|TRBV27|TRBD1
CASSSAGGTEAFF
TGTGCCAGCAGTTCTGCAGGGGGAACTGAAGCTTTCTTT
>once|TRBJ2-7|TRBV29-1|NA
CSVDIRREQYF
TGCAGCGTTGATATTCGACGGGAGCAGTACTTC
>NA|TRBJ2-3|TRBV7-2|TRBD2
CASSLSGGGRTDTQYF
TGTGCCAGCAGCCTAAGCGGCGGGGGGCGAACAGATACGCAGTATTTT
>NA|TRBJ2-7|TRBV14|NA
CASSQSDGTYEQYF
TGTGCCAGCAGCCAATCGGACGGGACCTACGAGCAGTACTTC
>once|TRBJ1-5|TRBV28|NA
CASMERDQPQHF
TGTGCCAGCATGGAAAGGGATCAGCCCCAGCATTTT
>NA|TRBJ1-5|TRBV7-9|NA
CASSLGTVPPQYQPQHF
TGTGCCAGCAGCTTAGGGACAGTCCCCCCGCAGTATCAGCCCCAGCATTTT
>once|TRBJ1-3|TRBV3-1/TRBV3-2|NA
CASSRPGNTIYF
TGTGCCAGCAGCCGACCTGGAAACACCATATATTTT
>once|TRBJ2-1|TRBV7-9|TRBD1
CASSSNPRGQGSYNEQFF
TGTGCCAGCAGCTCAAACCCGAGGGGACAGGGTTCCTACAATGAGCAGTTCTTC
>once|TRBJ1-2|TRBV5-1|NA
CASSSSWDARTNYGYTF
TGCGCCAGCAGCTCCTCCTGGGACGCCCGTACTAACTATGGCTACACCTTC
>NA|TRBJ2-3|TRBV28|NA
CASSLADTQYF
TGTGCCAGCAGTTTAGCAGATACGCAGTATTTT
>NA|TRBJ2-3|TRBV20-1|NA
CSASGLDTQYF
TGCAGTGCTAGTGGATTGGATACGCAGTATTTT
>NA|TRBJ1-1|TRBV10-2|TRBD1
CASQSGGITEAFF
TGCGCCAGCCAATCAGGGGGAATCACTGAAGCTTTCTTT
>NA|TRBJ2-1|TRBV6-5|TRBD1
CASIGTGRNEQFF
TGTGCCAGCATTGGGACAGGGCGGAATGAGCAGTTCTTC
>NA|TRBJ1-2|TRBV28|NA
CASSSSGILYYGYTF
TGTGCCAGCAGTTCTTCCGGGATTTTGTACTATGGCTACACCTTC
>NA|TRBJ2-3|TRBV6-6|TRBD2
CASSLTSEGPFLTDTQYF
TGTGCCAGCAGTCTGACTAGCGAGGGGCCATTCCTCACAGATACGCAGTATTTT
>NA|TRBJ2-7|TRBV21-1|NA
CARGRLAYEQYF
TGTGCCAGGGGACGGCTAGCCTACGAGCAGTACTTC
>NA|TRBJ2-1|TRBV28|NA
CASSSALRQFF
TGTGCCAGCAGTTCGGCCTTGAGGCAGTTCTTC
>few|TRBJ2-2|TRBV19|TRBD1
CASQPDRGNTGELFF
TGTGCCAGTCAGCCTGACAGGGGGAACACCGGGGAGCTGTTTTTT
>NA|TRBJ2-3|TRBV6-5|TRBD2
CASTRAGGTDTQYF
TGTGCCAGCACTAGAGCGGGGGGCACAGATACGCAGTATTTT
>NA|TRBJ1-1|TRBV28|NA
CASSLSLPAEAFF
TGTGCCAGCAGTTTAAGTCTCCCGGCTGAAGCTTTCTTT
>NA|TRBJ1-5|TRBV6-9|NA
CDLSVNQPQHF
TGTGACTTATCGGTCAATCAGCCCCAGCATTTT
>few|TRBJ2-3|TRBV18|TRBD2
CASSLGTRTDTQYF
TGTGCCAGCTCACTAGGGACTAGAACAGATACGCAGTATTTT
>NA|TRBJ1-1|TRBV7-3|NA
CASSSSRDTEAFF
TGTGCCAGCAGCTCCTCGAGGGACACTGAAGCTTTCTTT
>NA|TRBJ2-5|TRBV2|TRBD1
CASQPRDRPIETQYF
TGTGCCAGTCAACCTAGGGACAGACCTATTGAGACCCAGTACTTC
>NA|TRBJ2-2|TRBV5-1|NA
CASSLEATGELFF
TGCGCCAGCAGCTTGGAGGCAACCGGGGAGCTGTTTTTT